This T cell receptor (beta chain) comes out of a study of T-cell reconstitution after alpha-beta-depleted transplantation in children. Study-wide findings and caveats: Reports say that about two months after transplant, the alpha-beta T cells came out of several hundred graft clones that had expanded. T cells produced anew were the main source of T-cell counts and diversity one year after transplant. For some patients, TCRbeta diversity was high at day 60 because of recipient T cells and thymic progenitors that survived.

Germline CDR1 reads SGHRS; CDR2 reads YFSETQ. J was trimmed by 0 bases and V by 0 bases; bases with no gene match: 5. This CDR3 has 16 amino acids. This clonotype was picked up a small number of times. Its antigen is unidentified. Unique molecular identifiers were incorporated when the TCRbeta library was constructed. TCRdb recomputed calls from the PCR reads with MiXCR, one row per CDR3 protein. The sample has around 440,000 distinct CDR3 sequences; 15% to 20% are singletons. The clonotype was recovered from a boy under three years old who had a stem cell transplant for Wiskott-Aldrich syndrome, so the T cells may come from the graft donor. V and J are TRBV5-1 and TRBJ1-1; 7 nucleotides agree with TRBD1. Specimen: PBMCs, mostly from graft donor cells, collected 360 days after TCRalphabeta/CD19-depleted stem cell transplant. CDR3: CASSLEGALMNTEAFF. The CDR3 DNA sequence: TGCGCCAGCAGCTTGGAGGGGGCCCTAATGAACACTGAAGCTTTCTTT.